The rows below give T cell receptor beta chains drawn from one sample of a study of shared clonotypes between healthy human individuals. Using immunoSEQ multiplex PCR, the repertoire was profiled, and TCRdb retains in-frame clones only, with some absent. The data hold about 470,000 clones, with around 79% observed a single time. Material: PBMCs. All receptors derive from a middle-aged woman in good health. Some clones in this sample may be carry-over from other donors' samples. The CDR3 runs from the conserved cysteine through the conserved F or W. The order of the fields is J gene, V gene, D gene, clone size, CDR3 DNA, CDR3 protein. The D gene is left open where the match is weak. Expanded clones are given a class, and other clones once, few, many or no size at all.

j_call: TRBJ2-2
v_call: TRBV2
d_call: TRBD1
clone_size: -
cdr3_nt: TGTGCCAGCAGTCCCAGGGGGCCCGGGGAGCTGTTTTTT
cdr3_aa: CASSPRGPGELFF

j_call: TRBJ2-1
v_call: TRBV7-2
d_call: TRBD2
clone_size: many
cdr3_nt: TGTGCCAGCACCAAGGGGCGGGAGGGGTATGAGCAGTTCTTC
cdr3_aa: CASTKGREGYEQFF

j_call: TRBJ2-1
v_call: TRBV7-8
d_call: TRBD2
clone_size: -
cdr3_nt: TGTGCCAGCAGCCATAGCGGGAGCTTCTACAATGAGCAGTTCTTC
cdr3_aa: CASSHSGSFYNEQFF

j_call: TRBJ2-7
v_call: TRBV9
d_call: TRBD1
clone_size: -
cdr3_nt: TGTGCCAGCAGCGTAGCCGGGACAGAGGCCTACGAGCAGTACTTC
cdr3_aa: CASSVAGTEAYEQYF

j_call: TRBJ2-3
v_call: TRBV5-5
d_call: -
clone_size: once
cdr3_nt: TGTGCCAGCAGCTTGCTGGTAGACGGCTTCACAGATACGCAGTATTTT
cdr3_aa: CASSLLVDGFTDTQYF

j_call: TRBJ1-2
v_call: TRBV5-4
d_call: TRBD1
clone_size: once
cdr3_nt: TGTGCCAGCAGCCGGGACAGGGAAAACTATGGCTACACCTTC
cdr3_aa: CASSRDRENYGYTF

j_call: TRBJ1-5
v_call: TRBV7-2
d_call: -
clone_size: -
cdr3_nt: TGTGCCAGCGGGGGGGGGAATCAGCCCCAGCATTTT
cdr3_aa: CASGGGNQPQHF

j_call: TRBJ1-2
v_call: TRBV4-3
d_call: -
clone_size: -
cdr3_nt: TGCGCCAGCAGCCAAGAGGCAAACGGTAACTATGGCTACACCTTC
cdr3_aa: CASSQEANGNYGYTF

j_call: TRBJ2-5
v_call: TRBV10-3
d_call: TRBD2
clone_size: -
cdr3_nt: TGTGCCATCAGTGAGGGGCTAGCGGGAGTTGAGACCCAGTACTTC
cdr3_aa: CAISEGLAGVETQYF

j_call: TRBJ2-7
v_call: TRBV28
d_call: -
clone_size: -
cdr3_nt: TGTGCCAGCACCGAACTTATGAGCTCCTACGAGCAGTACTTC
cdr3_aa: CASTELMSSYEQYF

j_call: TRBJ2-7
v_call: TRBV2
d_call: -
clone_size: -
cdr3_nt: TGTGCCAGCAGGAAAGGGGCAGGGTTAGAAGAGCAGTACTTC
cdr3_aa: CASRKGAGLEEQYF

j_call: TRBJ1-5
v_call: TRBV7-8
d_call: -
clone_size: many
cdr3_nt: TGTGCCAGCAGCTTCGGCGGACGAAATCAGCCCCAGCATTTT
cdr3_aa: CASSFGGRNQPQHF

j_call: TRBJ2-7
v_call: TRBV28
d_call: TRBD2
clone_size: few
cdr3_nt: TGTGCCAGCAGTTTACCTAGCGGGACTGGAGAGCAGTACTTC
cdr3_aa: CASSLPSGTGEQYF

j_call: TRBJ1-6
v_call: TRBV11-2
d_call: -
clone_size: -
cdr3_nt: TGTGCCAGCAGCCCGGGATTCTATAATTCACCCCTCCACTTT
cdr3_aa: CASSPGFYNSPLHF

j_call: TRBJ2-1
v_call: TRBV27
d_call: TRBD2
clone_size: -
cdr3_nt: TGTGCCAGCACCTTACTAGCGGGTTCCCACAATGAGCAGTTCTTC
cdr3_aa: CASTLLAGSHNEQFF

j_call: TRBJ2-7
v_call: TRBV2
d_call: -
clone_size: -
cdr3_nt: TGTGCCAGCAGCCCATTAGTCAGGGGGGCTGGCGAGCAGTACTTC
cdr3_aa: CASSPLVRGAGEQYF

j_call: TRBJ2-1
v_call: TRBV4-3
d_call: TRBD2
clone_size: -
cdr3_nt: TGCGCCAGCAGCCAAGTTTGGCGGGAGGGCCCCCTGGGATACTACAATGAGCAGTTCTTC
cdr3_aa: CASSQVWREGPLGYYNEQFF

j_call: TRBJ2-7
v_call: TRBV5-8
d_call: -
clone_size: -
cdr3_nt: TGTGCCAGCAGCTTGGGGTCGGTAGGGGCCCTCCACGAGCAGTACTTC
cdr3_aa: CASSLGSVGALHEQYF

j_call: TRBJ2-7
v_call: TRBV28
d_call: -
clone_size: -
cdr3_nt: TGTGCCAGCAGTTTAGCTAAGCTAGGCGAGCAGTACTTC
cdr3_aa: CASSLAKLGEQYF

j_call: TRBJ2-7
v_call: TRBV5-1
d_call: -
clone_size: -
cdr3_nt: TGCGCCAGCAGCTTGGCGGTAGCCTACGAGCAGTACTTC
cdr3_aa: CASSLAVAYEQYF

j_call: TRBJ1-2
v_call: TRBV5-4
d_call: -
clone_size: -
cdr3_nt: TGTGCCAGCAGCTTGACAGGGACAAACTATGGCTACACCTTC
cdr3_aa: CASSLTGTNYGYTF

j_call: TRBJ2-7
v_call: TRBV13
d_call: TRBD2
clone_size: once
cdr3_nt: TGTGCCAGCAGCTCCTGGACTAGCGGGAACCACGAGCAGTACTTC
cdr3_aa: CASSSWTSGNHEQYF

j_call: TRBJ2-7
v_call: TRBV5-4
d_call: TRBD2
clone_size: -
cdr3_nt: TGTGCCAGCAGCTCCGCCTCGACTAGCGAACCCTACGAGCAGTACTTC
cdr3_aa: CASSSASTSEPYEQYF

j_call: TRBJ1-5
v_call: TRBV27
d_call: TRBD1
clone_size: -
cdr3_nt: TGTGCCAGCAGCTTAAGGACAGGGGGATTTAGCAATCAGCCCCAGCATTTT
cdr3_aa: CASSLRTGGFSNQPQHF

j_call: TRBJ1-3
v_call: TRBV30
d_call: -
clone_size: many
cdr3_nt: TGTGCCTGGAGTCTGCAATATGGAGGAAACACCATATATTTT
cdr3_aa: CAWSLQYGGNTIYF

j_call: TRBJ1-2
v_call: TRBV6-6
d_call: -
clone_size: -
cdr3_nt: TGTGCCAGCAGCCCCTTCCTTGGCTACACCTTC
cdr3_aa: CASSPFLGYTF

j_call: TRBJ1-2
v_call: TRBV5-5
d_call: TRBD1
clone_size: -
cdr3_nt: TGTGCCAGCAGGAGAGGACAGGGAAACACTTACTATGGCTACACCTTC
cdr3_aa: CASRRGQGNTYYGYTF

j_call: TRBJ2-7
v_call: TRBV13
d_call: TRBD2
clone_size: -
cdr3_nt: TGTGCCAGCAGCCCGTGGACTAGCTCCTACGAGCAGTACTTC
cdr3_aa: CASSPWTSSYEQYF

j_call: TRBJ2-1
v_call: TRBV9
d_call: -
clone_size: -
cdr3_nt: TGTGCCAGCAGCGTAGAAGCCTCACCCTACAATGAGCAGTTCTTC
cdr3_aa: CASSVEASPYNEQFF

j_call: TRBJ1-1
v_call: TRBV18
d_call: TRBD1
clone_size: -
cdr3_nt: TGTGCCAGCTCACCACCTAGGACAGGGGTCGGTGATACTGAAGCTTTCTTT
cdr3_aa: CASSPPRTGVGDTEAFF

j_call: TRBJ2-7
v_call: TRBV9
d_call: TRBD2
clone_size: -
cdr3_nt: TGTGCCAGCAGCGTACGAACTAGCGGGAGAGAAGAGCAGTACTTC
cdr3_aa: CASSVRTSGREEQYF

j_call: TRBJ2-3
v_call: TRBV10-1
d_call: TRBD2
clone_size: -
cdr3_nt: TGCGCCAGCAGTGAGTCTCGGACTAGCGGGAGGACAGATACGCAGTATTTT
cdr3_aa: CASSESRTSGRTDTQYF

j_call: TRBJ2-3
v_call: TRBV30
d_call: TRBD2
clone_size: -
cdr3_nt: TGTGCCTGGCAACTAGCGACCTTCACAGATACGCAGTATTTT
cdr3_aa: CAWQLATFTDTQYF

j_call: TRBJ2-3
v_call: TRBV6-4
d_call: -
clone_size: -
cdr3_nt: TGTGCCAGCAGTGAGGGCGGAGGGGACACAGATACGCAGTATTTT
cdr3_aa: CASSEGGGDTDTQYF

j_call: TRBJ1-5
v_call: TRBV18
d_call: -
clone_size: -
cdr3_nt: TGTGCCAGCTCAAGTCAGGGAAATCGGGGCAATCAGCCCCAGCATTTT
cdr3_aa: CASSSQGNRGNQPQHF

j_call: TRBJ1-1
v_call: TRBV7-8
d_call: TRBD1
clone_size: -
cdr3_nt: TGTGCCAGCAGCTTACCGGCCGGGACAGTACGCGGTGGCACTGAAGCTTTCTTT
cdr3_aa: CASSLPAGTVRGGTEAFF

j_call: TRBJ1-2
v_call: TRBV4-2
d_call: -
clone_size: -
cdr3_nt: TGTGCCAGCGGATGGGGGGATGGCTACACCTTC
cdr3_aa: CASGWGDGYTF